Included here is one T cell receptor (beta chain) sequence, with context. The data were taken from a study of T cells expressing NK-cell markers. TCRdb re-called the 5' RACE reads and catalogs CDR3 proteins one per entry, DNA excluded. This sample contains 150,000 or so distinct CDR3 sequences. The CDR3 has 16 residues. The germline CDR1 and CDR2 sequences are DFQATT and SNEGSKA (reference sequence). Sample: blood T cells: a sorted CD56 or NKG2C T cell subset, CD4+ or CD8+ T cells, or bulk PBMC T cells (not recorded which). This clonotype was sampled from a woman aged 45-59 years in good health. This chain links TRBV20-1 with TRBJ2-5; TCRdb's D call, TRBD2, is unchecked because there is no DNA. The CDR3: CSAPGTSGIRRETQYF.